A selection of T cell receptor beta chains follows, all from one sample in a study of shared clonotypes between healthy human individuals. Method: immunoSEQ multiplex PCR; TCRdb's copy keeps in-frame clones and lacks some. This sample has roughly 2.1 million clones, with roughly 91% found just once. Sequenced: naive CD8+ T cells from PBMCs. All receptors derive from a man aged 18 to 30 in good health. Some clones in this sample may be carry-over from other donors' samples. Each CDR3 is given with its conserved first and last residue. A D gene is named only where the DNA matches it firmly. A clone size is listed for some rows: how often the clone was seen (once, few, many), or a class if it is expanded.

TRBJ2-7,-,TRBV5-5,TRBD2,CASRPPWASGAHPYEQYF,TGTGCCAGCAGACCCCCGTGGGCTAGCGGGGCCCACCCCTACGAGCAGTACTTC
TRBJ2-7,-,TRBV7-9,-,CASSSGPYEQYF,TGTGCCAGCAGCTCGGGTCCCTACGAGCAGTACTTC
TRBJ2-1,-,TRBV9,-,CASNGGTPYNEQFF,TGTGCCAGCAATGGGGGGACACCGTACAATGAGCAGTTCTTC
TRBJ2-1,-,TRBV29-1,-,CSVSFSSYNEQFF,TGCAGCGTCTCTTTTAGCTCCTACAATGAGCAGTTCTTC
TRBJ1-1,-,TRBV13,TRBD1,CASSFQGAREAFF,TGTGCCAGCAGCTTCCAGGGGGCGCGTGAAGCTTTCTTT
TRBJ2-1,-,TRBV30,-,CAWTLEVEGDNEQFF,TGTGCCTGGACCCTTGAGGTAGAAGGGGACAATGAGCAGTTCTTC
TRBJ2-7,-,TRBV4-1,-,CASSQVELSSYEQYF,TGCGCCAGCAGCCAAGTCGAACTCAGCTCCTACGAGCAGTACTTC
TRBJ1-2,-,TRBV7-9,-,CASSPQSTTNYGYTF,TGTGCCAGCAGCCCCCAGAGTACCACTAACTATGGCTACACCTTC
TRBJ1-1,-,TRBV29-1,-,CSETPKNTEAFF,TGCAGCGAAACACCCAAGAACACTGAAGCTTTCTTT
TRBJ2-7,-,TRBV28,-,CASSFRGPSYEQYF,TGTGCCAGCAGTTTTCGCGGGCCCTCCTACGAGCAGTACTTC
TRBJ1-1,-,TRBV28,-,CASSFWSGAQRRPEAFF,TGTGCCAGCAGTTTTTGGTCGGGGGCGCAAAGACGACCTGAAGCTTTCTTT
TRBJ2-3,-,TRBV11-2,-,CASSPQAPFRGTDTQYF,TGTGCCAGCAGCCCTCAAGCCCCCTTTCGAGGCACAGATACGCAGTATTTT
TRBJ1-2,-,TRBV27,-,CATWTRAYGYTF,TGTGCCACCTGGACCAGGGCCTATGGCTACACCTTC
TRBJ2-7,-,TRBV19,-,CASSISPFSGVHEQYF,TGTGCCAGTAGTATATCGCCCTTTTCGGGTGTCCACGAGCAGTACTTC
TRBJ2-1,-,TRBV19,TRBD2,CASSIVGTSGYNEQFF,TGTGCCAGTAGTATAGTAGGAACTAGCGGATACAATGAGCAGTTCTTC
TRBJ2-7,-,TRBV5-1,TRBD2,CASSVGVGLAYDEQYF,TGCGCCAGCAGCGTGGGGGTGGGACTAGCGTACGACGAGCAGTACTTC
TRBJ2-7,-,TRBV27,-,CASRVGTATYEQYF,TGTGCCAGCCGGGTGGGGACTGCGACCTACGAGCAGTACTTC
TRBJ2-1,once,TRBV6-5,-,CASSQLGGEQFF,TGTGCCAGCAGCCAGCTCGGGGGTGAGCAGTTCTTC
TRBJ2-5,-,TRBV4-1,-,CASSQDGGEAQYF,TGCGCCAGCAGCCAAGATGGAGGGGAGGCCCAGTACTTC
TRBJ2-7,-,TRBV6-6,-,CASVRSGSYEQYF,TGTGCCAGCGTAAGGAGCGGCTCCTACGAGCAGTACTTC
TRBJ2-3,-,TRBV11-2,-,CASSPWSGADTQYF,TGTGCCAGCAGCCCCTGGTCGGGGGCTGATACGCAGTATTTT
TRBJ1-5,-,TRBV15,TRBD1,CATSRDSPQGANQPQHF,TGTGCCACCAGCAGAGATTCCCCACAGGGGGCGAATCAGCCCCAGCATTTT
TRBJ2-5,once,TRBV6-5,TRBD2,CASRETGTIQETQYF,TGTGCCAGCAGAGAAACCGGGACTATCCAAGAGACCCAGTACTTC
TRBJ2-7,-,TRBV11-2,-,CASSSLTHSYEQYF,TGTGCCAGCAGCTCGCTGACTCATTCCTACGAGCAGTACTTC
TRBJ2-3,-,TRBV13,TRBD2,CASSPGTSGITDTQYF,TGTGCCAGCAGCCCCGGGACTAGCGGGATCACAGATACGCAGTATTTT
TRBJ1-5,-,TRBV19,-,CASSMYGDSNQPQHF,TGTGCCAGTAGTATGTATGGGGACAGCAATCAGCCCCAGCATTTT
TRBJ1-5,-,TRBV27,-,CASSFVSSNQPQHF,TGTGCCAGCAGTTTTGTCAGTAGCAATCAGCCCCAGCATTTT
TRBJ1-3,few,TRBV2,-,CASSEWQPTSGNTIYF,TGTGCCAGCAGTGAATGGCAACCCACCTCTGGAAACACCATATATTTT
TRBJ2-3,once,TRBV2,-,CASSVDRFGGDTQYF,TGTGCCAGCAGTGTAGACAGGTTCGGGGGAGATACGCAGTATTTT
TRBJ2-5,-,TRBV6-1,-,CASARGRALQETQYF,TGTGCCAGCGCCCGGGGCAGAGCGCTTCAAGAGACCCAGTACTTC
TRBJ2-7,-,TRBV4-3,-,CASSQDPLSGEQYF,TGCGCCAGCAGCCAAGATCCCCTCTCGGGCGAGCAGTACTTC
TRBJ2-1,-,TRBV7-9,-,CASSLSGDTGNEQFF,TGTGCCAGCAGCCTTAGTGGGGACACTGGGAATGAGCAGTTCTTC
TRBJ2-7,-,TRBV6-5,-,CASSLVPGTPIEQYF,TGTGCCAGCAGTTTGGTGCCGGGGACACCAATTGAGCAGTACTTC
TRBJ2-2,-,TRBV27,TRBD2,CASSPGLTTGELFF,TGTGCCAGCAGCCCGGGACTAACCACCGGGGAGCTGTTTTTT
TRBJ2-3,-,TRBV28,TRBD2,CASRGGTRADTQYF,TGTGCCAGTCGGGGGGGGACTAGAGCAGATACGCAGTATTTT
TRBJ1-2,once,TRBV10-3,-,CAISDPRGYGYTF,TGTGCCATCAGTGACCCCCGGGGCTATGGCTACACCTTC
TRBJ1-6,-,TRBV6-5,TRBD1,CASSYSGTGYNSPLHF,TGTGCCAGCAGTTACTCCGGGACAGGGTACAATTCACCCCTCCACTTT
TRBJ2-7,-,TRBV19,-,CASSIATGRGSVNEQYF,TGTGCCAGTAGTATAGCCACGGGACGGGGGAGTGTCAACGAGCAGTACTTC
TRBJ1-4,once,TRBV28,-,CASSFETLHEKLFF,TGCGCCAGCAGTTTCGAGACGTTACATGAAAAACTGTTTTTT
TRBJ1-2,-,TRBV7-8,TRBD1,CASSPRGTGNGYTF,TGTGCCAGCAGCCCGAGGGGGACAGGGAATGGCTACACCTTC
TRBJ1-1,once,TRBV19,TRBD1,CASSPRQGFTEAFF,TGTGCCAGTAGTCCGCGACAGGGTTTCACTGAAGCTTTCTTT
TRBJ2-7,-,TRBV19,-,CASIQGTYEQYF,TGTGCCAGTATTCAGGGAACCTACGAGCAGTACTTC
TRBJ2-1,-,TRBV5-6,-,CASGVGGTYYNEQFF,TGTGCCAGCGGGGTCGGGGGTACCTACTACAATGAGCAGTTCTTC
TRBJ2-1,-,TRBV28,TRBD2,CASSPLAGDVYEQFF,TGTGCCAGCAGTCCCCTAGCGGGAGACGTCTATGAGCAGTTCTTC
TRBJ2-1,-,TRBV11-2,TRBD1,CASSSRAGTDLNEQFF,TGTGCCAGCAGCTCAAGGGCCGGGACAGACCTGAATGAGCAGTTCTTC
TRBJ2-5,-,TRBV15,-,CATGRKETQYF,TGTGCCACCGGCAGGAAAGAGACCCAGTACTTC
TRBJ2-2,-,TRBV9,-,CASSLAGSTGELFF,TGTGCCAGCAGTTTAGCAGGTAGCACCGGGGAGCTGTTTTTT
TRBJ2-5,-,TRBV7-8,-,CASSSKETQYF,TGTGCCAGCAGCTCAAAGGAGACCCAGTACTTC
TRBJ2-4,-,TRBV28,-,CASSSDTGIKNIQYF,TGTGCCAGCAGTTCCGACACAGGGATTAAAAACATTCAGTACTTC
TRBJ1-1,-,TRBV27,-,CASSLLSGANTEAFF,TGTGCCAGCAGTTTGCTTTCAGGGGCGAACACTGAAGCTTTCTTT
TRBJ2-1,-,TRBV4-3,TRBD2,CASSQGLPGLAYNEQFF,TGCGCCAGCAGCCAAGGCCTGCCGGGACTAGCCTACAATGAGCAGTTCTTC
TRBJ1-6,-,TRBV7-9,-,CASSLGGNSPLHF,TGTGCCAGCAGCTTAGGCGGGAATTCACCCCTCCACTTT
TRBJ1-1,few,TRBV11-2,-,CASFEGVAFF,TGTGCCAGCTTTGAGGGTGTTGCTTTCTTT
TRBJ1-1,-,TRBV7-9,-,CASSSERNTEAFF,TGTGCCAGCAGCTCAGAACGGAACACTGAAGCTTTCTTT
TRBJ1-1,-,TRBV7-9,-,CASSPAGETAKNTEAFF,TGTGCCAGCAGCCCCGCAGGGGAGACAGCCAAGAACACTGAAGCTTTCTTT